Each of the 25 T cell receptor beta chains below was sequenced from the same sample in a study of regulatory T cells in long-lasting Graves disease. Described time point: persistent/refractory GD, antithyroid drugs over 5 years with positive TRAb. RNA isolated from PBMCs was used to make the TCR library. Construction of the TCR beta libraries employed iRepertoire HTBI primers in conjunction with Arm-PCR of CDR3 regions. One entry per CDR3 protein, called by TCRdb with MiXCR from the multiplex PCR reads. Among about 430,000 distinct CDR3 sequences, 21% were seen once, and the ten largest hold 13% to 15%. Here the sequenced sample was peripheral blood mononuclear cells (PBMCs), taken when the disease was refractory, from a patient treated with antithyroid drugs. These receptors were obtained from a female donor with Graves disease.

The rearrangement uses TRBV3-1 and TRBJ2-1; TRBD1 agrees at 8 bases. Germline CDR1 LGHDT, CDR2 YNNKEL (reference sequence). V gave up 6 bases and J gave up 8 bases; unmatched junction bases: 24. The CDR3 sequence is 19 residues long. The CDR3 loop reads CASSFTRGQATFGIYEQFF. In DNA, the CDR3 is TGTGCCAGCAGTTTCACCCGGGGACAGGCTACCTTCGGGATCTATGAGCAGTTCTTC.

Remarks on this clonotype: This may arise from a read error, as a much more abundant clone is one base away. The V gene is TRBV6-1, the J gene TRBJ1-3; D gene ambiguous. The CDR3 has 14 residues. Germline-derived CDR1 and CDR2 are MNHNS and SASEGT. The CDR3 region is CAGRVKVVVDTIYF. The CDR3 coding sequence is TGTGCCGGCAGAGTGAAAGTGGTTGTAGACACCATATATTTT.

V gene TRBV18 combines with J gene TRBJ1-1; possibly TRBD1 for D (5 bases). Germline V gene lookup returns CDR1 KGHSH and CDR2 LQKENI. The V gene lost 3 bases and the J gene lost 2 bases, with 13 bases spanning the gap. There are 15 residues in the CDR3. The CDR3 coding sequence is TGTGCCAGCTCACCGGTCGGGACGAACAACACTGAAGCTTTCTTT. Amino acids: CASSPVGTNNTEAFF.

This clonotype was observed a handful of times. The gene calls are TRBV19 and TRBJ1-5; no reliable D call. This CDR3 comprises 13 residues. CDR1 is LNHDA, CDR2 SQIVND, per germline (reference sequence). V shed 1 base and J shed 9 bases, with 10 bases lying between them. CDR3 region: CASSIGGDRPQHF. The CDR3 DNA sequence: TGTGCCAGTAGTATAGGTGGCGACCGGCCCCAGCATTTT.

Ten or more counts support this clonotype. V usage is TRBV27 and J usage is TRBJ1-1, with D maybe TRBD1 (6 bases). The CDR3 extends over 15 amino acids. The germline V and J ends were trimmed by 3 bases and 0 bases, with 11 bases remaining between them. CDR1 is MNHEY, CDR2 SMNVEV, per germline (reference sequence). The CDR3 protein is CASSLVGHMNTEAFF. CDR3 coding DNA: TGTGCCAGCAGTTTGGTGGGACACATGAACACTGAAGCTTTCTTT.

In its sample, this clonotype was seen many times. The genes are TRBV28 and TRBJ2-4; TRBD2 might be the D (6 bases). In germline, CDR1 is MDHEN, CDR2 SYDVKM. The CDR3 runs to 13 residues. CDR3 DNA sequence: TGTGCTGCGTCCCGATCAGGAGGAGGGATTCAGTACTTC. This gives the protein CAASRSGGGIQYF.

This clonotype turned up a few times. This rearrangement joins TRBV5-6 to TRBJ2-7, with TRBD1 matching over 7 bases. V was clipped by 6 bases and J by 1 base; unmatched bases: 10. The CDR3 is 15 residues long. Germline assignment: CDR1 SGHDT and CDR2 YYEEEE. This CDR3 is CASTLTGTRSYEQYF. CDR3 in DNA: TGTGCCAGCACCCTGACAGGGACGAGGTCCTACGAGCAGTACTTC.

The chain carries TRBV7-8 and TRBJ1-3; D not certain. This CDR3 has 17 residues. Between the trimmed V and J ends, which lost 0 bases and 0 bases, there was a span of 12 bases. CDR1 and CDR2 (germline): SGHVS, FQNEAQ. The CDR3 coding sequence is TGTGCCAGCAGCTTAGCGCTAACCGGACGCTCTGGAAACACCATATATTTT. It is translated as CASSLALTGRSGNTIYF.

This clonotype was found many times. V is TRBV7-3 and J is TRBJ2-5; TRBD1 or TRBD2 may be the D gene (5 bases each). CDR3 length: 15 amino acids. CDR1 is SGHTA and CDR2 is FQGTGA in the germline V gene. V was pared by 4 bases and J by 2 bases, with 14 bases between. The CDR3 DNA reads TGTGCCAGCAGCTCCTCGGGACGGCAACAAGAGACCCAGTACTTC. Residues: CASSSSGRQQETQYF.

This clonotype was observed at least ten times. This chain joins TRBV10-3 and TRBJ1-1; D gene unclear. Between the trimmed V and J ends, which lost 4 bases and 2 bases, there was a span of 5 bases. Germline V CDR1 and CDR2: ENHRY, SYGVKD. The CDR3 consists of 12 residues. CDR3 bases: TGTGCCATCAGTGCTATAAACACTGAAGCTTTCTTT. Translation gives CAISAINTEAFF.

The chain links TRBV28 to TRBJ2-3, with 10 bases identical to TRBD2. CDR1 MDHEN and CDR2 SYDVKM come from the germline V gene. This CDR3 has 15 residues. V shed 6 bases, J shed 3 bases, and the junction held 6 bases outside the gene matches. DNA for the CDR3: TGTGCCAGCAGCCCTAGCGGGAGTGGAACAGATACGCAGTATTTT. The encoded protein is CASSPSGSGTDTQYF.

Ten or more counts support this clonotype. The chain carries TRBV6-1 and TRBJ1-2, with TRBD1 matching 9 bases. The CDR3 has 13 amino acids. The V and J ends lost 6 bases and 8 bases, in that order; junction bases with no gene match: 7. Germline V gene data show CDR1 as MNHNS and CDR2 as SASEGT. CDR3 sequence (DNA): TGTGCCAGCAGAATAACAGGGGGCAGCGGCTACACCTTC. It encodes CASRITGGSGYTF.

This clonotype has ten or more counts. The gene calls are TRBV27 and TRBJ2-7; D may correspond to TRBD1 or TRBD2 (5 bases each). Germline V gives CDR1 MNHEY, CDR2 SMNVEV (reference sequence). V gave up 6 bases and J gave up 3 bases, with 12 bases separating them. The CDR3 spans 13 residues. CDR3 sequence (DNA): TGTGCCAGCAGCTGGGACGGATTCTACGAGCAGTACTTC. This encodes CASSWDGFYEQYF.

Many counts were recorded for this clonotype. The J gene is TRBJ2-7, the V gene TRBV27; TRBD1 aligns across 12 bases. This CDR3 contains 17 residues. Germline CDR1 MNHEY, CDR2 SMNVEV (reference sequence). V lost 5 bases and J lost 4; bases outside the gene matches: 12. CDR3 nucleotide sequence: TGTGCCAGCAGTACAATTCACCGGGACAGGGGGCCGTACGAGCAGTACTTC. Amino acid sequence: CASSTIHRDRGPYEQYF.

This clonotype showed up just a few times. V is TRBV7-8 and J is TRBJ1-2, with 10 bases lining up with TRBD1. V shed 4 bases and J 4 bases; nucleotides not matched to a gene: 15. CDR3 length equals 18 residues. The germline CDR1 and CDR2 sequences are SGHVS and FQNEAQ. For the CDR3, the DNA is TGTGCCAGCAGCTCCCCCGGGACAGGGGACTATCGCCGCTATGGCTACACCTTC. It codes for CASSSPGTGDYRRYGYTF.

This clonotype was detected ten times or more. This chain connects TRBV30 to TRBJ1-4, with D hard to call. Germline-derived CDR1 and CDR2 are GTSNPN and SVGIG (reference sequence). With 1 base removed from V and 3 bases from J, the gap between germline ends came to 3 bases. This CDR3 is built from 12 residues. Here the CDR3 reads CAWSAANEKLFF. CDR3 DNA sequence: TGTGCCTGGAGTGCAGCTAATGAAAAACTGTTTTTT.

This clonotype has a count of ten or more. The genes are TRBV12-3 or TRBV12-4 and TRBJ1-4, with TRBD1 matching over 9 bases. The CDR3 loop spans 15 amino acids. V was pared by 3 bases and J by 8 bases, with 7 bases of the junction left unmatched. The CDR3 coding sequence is TGTGCCAGCAGTTTGGAGCCGGGACAGGGAGAAAAACTGTTTTTT. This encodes CASSLEPGQGEKLFF.

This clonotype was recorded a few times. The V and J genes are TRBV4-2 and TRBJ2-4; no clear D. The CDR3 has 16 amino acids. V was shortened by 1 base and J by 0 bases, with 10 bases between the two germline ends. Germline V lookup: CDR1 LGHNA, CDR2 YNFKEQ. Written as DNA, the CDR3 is TGTGCCAGCAGCCAAGGGGCGCCGCTAGCCAAAAACATTCAGTACTTC. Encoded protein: CASSQGAPLAKNIQYF.

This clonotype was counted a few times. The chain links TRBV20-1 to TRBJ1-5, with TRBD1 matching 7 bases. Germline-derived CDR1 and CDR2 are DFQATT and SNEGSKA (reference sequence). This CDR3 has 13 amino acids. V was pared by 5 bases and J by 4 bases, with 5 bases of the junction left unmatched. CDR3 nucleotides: TGCAGTGCTCTGACAGGGAGGAATCAGCCCCAGCATTTT. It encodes CSALTGRNQPQHF.

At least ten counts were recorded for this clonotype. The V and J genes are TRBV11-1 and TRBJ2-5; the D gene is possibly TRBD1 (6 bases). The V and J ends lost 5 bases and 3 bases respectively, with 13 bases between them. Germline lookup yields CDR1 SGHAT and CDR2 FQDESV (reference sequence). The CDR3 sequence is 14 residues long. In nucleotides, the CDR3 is TGTGCCAGCAGCCGTTTACAGGGAGAAGAGACCCAGTACTTC. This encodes CASSRLQGEETQYF.

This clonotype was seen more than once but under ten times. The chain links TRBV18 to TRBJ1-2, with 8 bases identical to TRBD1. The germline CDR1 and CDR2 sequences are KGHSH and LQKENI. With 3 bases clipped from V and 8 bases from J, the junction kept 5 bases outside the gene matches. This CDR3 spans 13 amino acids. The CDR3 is CASSPQGAHGYTF. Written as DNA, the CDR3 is TGTGCCAGCTCACCCCAGGGGGCGCACGGCTACACCTTC.

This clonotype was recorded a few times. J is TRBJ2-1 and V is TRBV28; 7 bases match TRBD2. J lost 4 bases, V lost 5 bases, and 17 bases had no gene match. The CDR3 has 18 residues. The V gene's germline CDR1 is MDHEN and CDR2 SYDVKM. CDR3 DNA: TGTGCCAGCAGTATCCCCTACGGACTAGACCCTTTTTACAATGAGCAGTTCTTC. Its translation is CASSIPYGLDPFYNEQFF.

CDR3 amino acids: CASSETLSDTQYF. DNA of the CDR3: TGTGCCAGCAGTGAAACATTGTCAGATACGCAGTATTTT. The chain uses TRBV6-1 and TRBJ2-3; unclear D gene. Germline CDR1 MNHNS, CDR2 SASEGT. V lost 2 bases, J lost 4 bases, and 7 bases lay in between. The CDR3 length is 13 residues.

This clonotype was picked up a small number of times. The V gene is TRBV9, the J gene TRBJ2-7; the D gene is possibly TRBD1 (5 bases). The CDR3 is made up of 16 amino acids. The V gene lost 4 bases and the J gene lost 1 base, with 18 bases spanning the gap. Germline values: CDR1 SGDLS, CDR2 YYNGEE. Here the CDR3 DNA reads TGTGCCAGCAGCTTACAGGATTCCAGCGTGTCCTACGAGCAGTACTTC. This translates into CASSLQDSSVSYEQYF.

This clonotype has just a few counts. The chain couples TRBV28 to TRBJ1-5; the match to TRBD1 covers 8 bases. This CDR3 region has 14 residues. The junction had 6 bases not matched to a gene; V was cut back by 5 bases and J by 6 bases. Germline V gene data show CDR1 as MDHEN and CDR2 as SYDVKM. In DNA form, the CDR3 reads TGTGCCAGCAGTCCTCGACAGGGGAGTCAGCCCCAGCATTTT. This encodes CASSPRQGSQPQHF.